The subject of this entry is one TCR beta chain. The antigen is unknown. These data come from a study of CXCR3-negative and CXCR3-positive naive CD8 T cells. Study findings and constraints: CXCR3-positive naive cells had TRB CDR3s that were more hydrophobic than CXCR3-negative naive cells had. CXCR3 expression partially decreased after cryopreservation; most assays used fresh PBMCs.

CD45RO-CCR7+CD27+CD95- was the phenotype of naive CD8+ T cells. The authors made the TRB cDNA libraries by 5' RACE using UMI labels. TCRdb re-called the 5' RACE reads; one entry per CDR3 protein, DNA not given. The sample table includes 95,000 to 100,000 distinct CDR3 sequences. The source of this sequence is a human donor in good health. Some clones in this sample may be carry-over from other donors' samples. Material: naive CXCR3+ CD8+ T cells from blood. Documented subset: CD45RO-CCR7+CD27+CD95- naive CD8+ T cells expressing CXCR3 (TNR3+).

The CDR3 loop reads CASSYFVGNTEAFF. V usage is TRBV6-5 and J usage is TRBJ1-1. This CDR3 has 14 amino acids. Germline CDR1 reads MNHEY; CDR2 reads SVGAGI.